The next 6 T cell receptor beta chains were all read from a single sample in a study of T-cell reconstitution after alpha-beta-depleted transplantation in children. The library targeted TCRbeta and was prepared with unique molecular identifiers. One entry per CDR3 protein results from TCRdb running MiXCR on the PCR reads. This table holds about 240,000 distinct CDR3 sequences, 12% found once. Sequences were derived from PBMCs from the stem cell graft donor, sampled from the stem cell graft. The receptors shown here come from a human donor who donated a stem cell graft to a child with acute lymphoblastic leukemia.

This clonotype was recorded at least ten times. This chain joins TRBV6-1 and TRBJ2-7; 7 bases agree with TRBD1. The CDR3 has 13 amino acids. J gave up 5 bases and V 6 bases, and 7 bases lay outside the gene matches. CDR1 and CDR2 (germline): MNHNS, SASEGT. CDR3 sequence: CASRTKGAHEQYF. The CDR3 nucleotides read TGTGCCAGCAGGACTAAGGGGGCTCACGAGCAGTACTTC.

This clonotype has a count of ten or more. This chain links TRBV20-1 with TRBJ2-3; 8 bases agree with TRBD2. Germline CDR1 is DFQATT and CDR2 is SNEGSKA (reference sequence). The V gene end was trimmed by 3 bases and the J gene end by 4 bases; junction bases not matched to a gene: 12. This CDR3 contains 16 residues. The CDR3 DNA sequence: TGCAGTGCTAGTGGTTCTGGGACTAGTACCCCAGATACGCAGTATTTT. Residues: CSASGSGTSTPDTQYF.

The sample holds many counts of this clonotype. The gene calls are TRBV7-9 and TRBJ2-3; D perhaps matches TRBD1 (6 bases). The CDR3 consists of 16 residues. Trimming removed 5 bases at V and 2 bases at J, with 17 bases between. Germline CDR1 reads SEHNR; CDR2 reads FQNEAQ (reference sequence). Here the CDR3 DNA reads TGTGCCAGCAGCCCTCGAGGGGGTTCGTTCACAGATACGCAGTATTTT. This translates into CASSPRGGSFTDTQYF.

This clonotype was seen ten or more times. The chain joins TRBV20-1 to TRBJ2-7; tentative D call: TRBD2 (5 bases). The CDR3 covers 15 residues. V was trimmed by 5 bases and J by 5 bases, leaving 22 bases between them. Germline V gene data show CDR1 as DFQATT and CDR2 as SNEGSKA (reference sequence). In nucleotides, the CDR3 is TGCAGTGCTGGCAGACGGGAAGGGTCTGGGAACGAGCAGTACTTC. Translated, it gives CSAGRREGSGNEQYF.

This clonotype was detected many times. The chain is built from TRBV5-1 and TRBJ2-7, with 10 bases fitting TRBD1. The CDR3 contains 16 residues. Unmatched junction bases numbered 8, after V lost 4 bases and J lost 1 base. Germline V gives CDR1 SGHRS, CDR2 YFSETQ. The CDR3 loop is CASSIITGQGSYEQYF. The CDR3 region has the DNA TGCGCCAGCAGCATAATTACGGGACAGGGGTCCTACGAGCAGTACTTC.

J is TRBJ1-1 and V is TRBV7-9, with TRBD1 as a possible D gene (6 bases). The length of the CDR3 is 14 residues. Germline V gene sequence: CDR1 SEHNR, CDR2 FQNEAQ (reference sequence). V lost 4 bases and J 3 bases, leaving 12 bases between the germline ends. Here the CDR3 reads CASSSYRGYTEAFF. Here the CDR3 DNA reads TGTGCCAGCAGCTCTTATAGGGGGTACACTGAAGCTTTCTTT.